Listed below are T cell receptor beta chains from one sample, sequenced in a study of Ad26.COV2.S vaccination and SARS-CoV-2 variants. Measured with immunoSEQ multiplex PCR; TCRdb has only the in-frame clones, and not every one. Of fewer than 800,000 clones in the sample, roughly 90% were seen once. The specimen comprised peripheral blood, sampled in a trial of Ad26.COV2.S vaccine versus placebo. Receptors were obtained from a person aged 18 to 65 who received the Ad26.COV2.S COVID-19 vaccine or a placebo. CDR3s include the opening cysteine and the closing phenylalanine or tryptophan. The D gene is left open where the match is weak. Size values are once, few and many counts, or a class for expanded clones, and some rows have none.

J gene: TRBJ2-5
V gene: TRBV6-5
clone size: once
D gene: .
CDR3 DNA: TGTGCCAGCAGTTACGGGTGGGGGGACAAAGAGACCCAGTACTTC
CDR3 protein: CASSYGWGDKETQYF

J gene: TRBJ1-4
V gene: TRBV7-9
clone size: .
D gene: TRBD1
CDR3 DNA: TGTGCCAGCAGCTCCGGACAGGGGCGGGATGAAAAACTGTTTTTT
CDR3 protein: CASSSGQGRDEKLFF

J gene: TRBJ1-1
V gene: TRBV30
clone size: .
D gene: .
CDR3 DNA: TGTGCCTGGAGTGTCGGAATGAACACTGAAGCTTTCTTT
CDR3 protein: CAWSVGMNTEAFF

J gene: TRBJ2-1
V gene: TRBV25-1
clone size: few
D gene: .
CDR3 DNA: TGTGCCAGCAGTGCCCCATCATTTGGGTACAATGAGCAGTTCTTC
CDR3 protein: CASSAPSFGYNEQFF

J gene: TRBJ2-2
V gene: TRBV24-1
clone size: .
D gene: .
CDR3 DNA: TGTGCCACCTCCTTATTGAGCGGGGAGCTGTTTTTT
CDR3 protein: CATSLLSGELFF

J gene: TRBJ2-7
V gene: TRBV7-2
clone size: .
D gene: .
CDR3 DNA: TGTGCCAGCAGCTTGGGGGACTCCTACGAGCAGTACTTC
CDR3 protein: CASSLGDSYEQYF

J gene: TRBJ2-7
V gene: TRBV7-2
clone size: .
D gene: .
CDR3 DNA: TGTGCCAGCAGCTTAGGTCCTAGCCCCTACGAGCAGTACTTC
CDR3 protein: CASSLGPSPYEQYF

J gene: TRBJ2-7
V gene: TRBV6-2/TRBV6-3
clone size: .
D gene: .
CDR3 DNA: TGTGCCAGCAGTTACCAAAGCTACGAGCAGTACTTC
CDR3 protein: CASSYQSYEQYF

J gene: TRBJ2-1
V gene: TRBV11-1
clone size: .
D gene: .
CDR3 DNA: TGTGCCAGCAGCCTCAGACAGGCGTACAATGAGCAGTTCTTC
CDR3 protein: CASSLRQAYNEQFF

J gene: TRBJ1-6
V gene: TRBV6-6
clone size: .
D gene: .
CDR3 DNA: TGTGCCAGCAGTCAGGACAGAAATTCACCCCTCCACTTT
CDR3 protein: CASSQDRNSPLHF

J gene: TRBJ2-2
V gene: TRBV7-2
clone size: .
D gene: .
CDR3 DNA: TGTGCCAGCAGCTCGGGACCGCCGAACACCGGGGAGCTGTTTTTT
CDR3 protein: CASSSGPPNTGELFF

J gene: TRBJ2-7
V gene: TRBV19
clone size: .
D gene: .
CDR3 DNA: TGTGCCAGTAGCCGGGAGGGGGGGACAGGGAACTACGAGCAGTACTTC
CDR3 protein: CASSREGGTGNYEQYF

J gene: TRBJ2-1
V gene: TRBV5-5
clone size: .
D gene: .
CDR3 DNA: TGTGCCAGCAGCGAACAGGGCACTGAGCAGTTCTTC
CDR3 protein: CASSEQGTEQFF

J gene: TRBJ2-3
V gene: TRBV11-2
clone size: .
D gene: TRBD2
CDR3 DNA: TGTGCCAGCAGCTTAGTCGGGGGGGGCTTAACAGATACGCAGTATTTT
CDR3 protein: CASSLVGGGLTDTQYF

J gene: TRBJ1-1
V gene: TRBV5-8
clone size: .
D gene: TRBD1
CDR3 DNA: TGTGCCAGCAGCAGAGGACAGGAATTGGGCACTGAAGCTTTCTTT
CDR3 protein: CASSRGQELGTEAFF

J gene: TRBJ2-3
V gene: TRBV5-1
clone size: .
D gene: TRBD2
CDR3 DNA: TGCGCCAGCAGCTTGCCGGCTAGCGGTTCTTACACAGATACGCAGTATTTT
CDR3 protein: CASSLPASGSYTDTQYF

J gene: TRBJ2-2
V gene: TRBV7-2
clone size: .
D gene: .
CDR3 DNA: TGTGCCAGCAGCCTCGAAGTGTTCACCGGGGAGCTGTTTTTT
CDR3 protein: CASSLEVFTGELFF